The 28 T cell receptor beta chains given below trace back to one sample, sequenced in a study of blood T cell repertoires in COVID-19. Assay: immunoSEQ multiplex PCR; the TCRdb copy retains only in-frame clones and omits some. The table includes 140,000 or so clones, 84% detected once. Sequencing was done on a sample of PBMCs or T cells enriched from blood (not recorded which). All receptors derive from a woman aged 18 to 35 who had been exposed to COVID-19.

This chain links TRBV11-3 with TRBJ1-5, with D perhaps matching TRBD1 (6 bases). Germline values: CDR1 SGHNT, CDR2 YENEEA. This CDR3 spans 14 amino acids. The V end lost 5 bases, the J end lost 7 bases, and 15 bases lay between the germline ends. The CDR3 DNA is TGTGCCAGCAGCCCATACAGGGTCGTACAGCCCCAGCATTTT. This encodes CASSPYRVVQPQHF.

The chain links TRBV6-2 or TRBV6-3 to TRBJ2-1, with 8 bases fitting TRBD2. The length of the CDR3 is 15 residues. The trim removed 5 bases at V and 4 bases at J, leaving 7 bases unmatched. From germline, CDR1 is MNHEY and CDR2 SVGEGT. In DNA, the CDR3 is TGTGCCAGCAGTCTAACTAGCGGACTATACAATGAGCAGTTCTTC. Its protein product is CASSLTSGLYNEQFF.

The CDR3 reads CASSEDRYSGNTIYF. The CDR3 DNA sequence: TGTGCCAGCAGTGAAGACAGATACTCTGGAAACACCATATATTTT. This chain uses TRBV6-1 with TRBJ1-3, with D unclear. V shed 1 base and J shed 0 bases, with 7 bases lying between them. CDR1 is MNHNS, CDR2 SASEGT, per germline. The CDR3 extends over 15 amino acids.

The chain uses TRBV6-6 and TRBJ1-1, with D possibly matching TRBD1 (5 bases). The ends were cut back, 2 bases at V and 3 bases at J, with 13 bases in the middle. CDR1 is MNHNY, CDR2 SVGAGI, per germline (reference sequence). The CDR3 consists of 15 residues. The CDR3 protein is CASSYGAGAYTEAFF. In DNA form, the CDR3 reads TGTGCCAGCAGTTACGGGGCAGGCGCTTACACTGAAGCTTTCTTT.

A single count supports this clone. The V gene is TRBV28, the J gene TRBJ1-1; D possibly corresponds to TRBD1 (5 bases). The germline CDR1 and CDR2 sequences are MDHEN and SYDVKM. V lost 7 bases, J lost 3 bases, and 6 bases lay in between. The CDR3 totals 11 residues. The CDR3: CASIGDTEAFF. In nucleotides, the CDR3 is TGTGCCAGCATAGGGGACACTGAAGCTTTCTTT.

This clone appeared a single time. This chain joins TRBV27 and TRBJ2-1; TRBD2 matches 10 bases. V dropped 2 bases and J dropped 7; count of bases not matched to a gene: 8. This CDR3 spans 16 amino acids. Germline CDR1 and CDR2: MNHEY and SMNVEV (reference sequence). As DNA, the CDR3 is TGTGCCAGCAGTTTAACTAGCGGGATGAATGGGAATGAGCAGTTCTTC. This encodes CASSLTSGMNGNEQFF.

The chain uses TRBV5-1 and TRBJ1-2, with a possible D match to TRBD1 (6 bases). The CDR3 length is 13 residues. Per germline, CDR1 SGHRS and CDR2 YFSETQ. The ends were cut back, 3 bases at V and 8 bases at J, with 14 bases in the middle. DNA for the CDR3: TGCGCCAGCAGCTCGCCGGATGGGGGCGGCTACACCTTC. Translated, it gives CASSSPDGGGYTF.

The rearrangement links TRBV6-2 or TRBV6-3 to TRBJ1-5, with D perhaps TRBD1 (5 bases). Germline CDR1 MNHEY, CDR2 SVGEGT. The CDR3 is made up of 13 amino acids. Between the trimmed V and J ends, which lost 4 bases and 8 bases, there was a span of 12 bases. The CDR3 bases are TGTGCCAGCAGTTGGCTCAGGGTAGAGCCCCAGCATTTT. Protein sequence: CASSWLRVEPQHF.

V usage is TRBV5-3 and J usage is TRBJ2-1; D is ambiguous. TRBV5-3 is assigned to the ORF class and has an uncertain function. The CDR3 spans 11 residues. The ends were cut back, 0 bases at V and 7 bases at J, with 2 bases in the middle. CDR3 in DNA: TGTGCCAGAAGCTTGGCGAATGAGCAGTTCTTC. Encoded protein: CARSLANEQFF.

This chain connects TRBV2 to TRBJ1-6; no firm D call. The CDR3 loop spans 13 amino acids. CDR1 and CDR2 (germline): SNHLY, FYNNEI. With 8 bases removed from V and 7 bases from J, the gap between germline ends came to 12 bases. The chain's CDR3 is CASARGSNSPLHF. The CDR3 nucleotides are TGTGCCAGCGCCCGGGGATCAAATTCACCCCTCCACTTT.

The rearrangement uses TRBV28 and TRBJ1-2, with 7 bases matching TRBD1. This CDR3 is 15 amino acids long. The germline V gene has CDR1 MDHEN and CDR2 SYDVKM. V lost 2 bases to trimming and J lost 4 bases; unmatched junction nucleotides: 7. CDR3 sequence reads: CASSLQQTGSYGYTF. The CDR3 DNA reads TGTGCCAGCAGTTTACAACAGACAGGGTCCTATGGCTACACCTTC.

The chain recombines TRBV30 with TRBJ2-6; unclear D gene. CDR3 length: 15 residues. Trimming took off 2 bases at V and 0 bases at J, with 8 bases between the two ends. CDR1 is GTSNPN and CDR2 is SVGIG in the germline V gene (reference sequence). The CDR3 is CAWSSPGSGANVLTF. The CDR3 DNA sequence: TGTGCCTGGAGTAGCCCCGGCTCTGGGGCCAACGTCCTGACTTTC.

The chain recombines TRBV7-9 with TRBJ2-7; 10 bases match TRBD1. The CDR3 runs 15 residues. The V and J ends lost 5 bases and 7 bases, in that order; junction bases with no gene match: 11. Germline CDR1 and CDR2: SEHNR and FQNEAQ (reference sequence). The CDR3 reads CASSRQGASGGEQYF. In DNA, the CDR3 is TGTGCCAGCAGCCGACAGGGGGCGTCTGGTGGGGAGCAGTACTTC.

V gene TRBV11-2 combines with J gene TRBJ2-1; tentative D call: TRBD2 (5 bases). Germline assignment: CDR1 SGHAT and CDR2 FQNNGV. This CDR3 region has 16 residues. The V end lost 0 bases, the J end lost 0 bases, and 9 bases lay between the germline ends. CDR3 coding DNA: TGTGCCAGCAGCTTAGAGCCTAGCTTCTCCTACAATGAGCAGTTCTTC. Its translation is CASSLEPSFSYNEQFF.

The chain carries TRBV18 and TRBJ1-1, with no clear D. CDR1 and CDR2 from the germline V gene are KGHSH and LQKENI. The V gene lost 5 bases and the J gene lost 0 bases, with 10 bases spanning the gap. The CDR3 runs to 14 residues. CDR3 nucleotide sequence: TGTGCCAGCTCAGCACTCAGTATGAACACTGAAGCTTTCTTT. It codes for CASSALSMNTEAFF.

V is TRBV27 and J is TRBJ2-1; weak D call: TRBD1 (6 bases). This CDR3 comprises 15 residues. The V and J ends lost 0 bases and 9 bases respectively, with 15 bases between them. The germline V gene has CDR1 MNHEY and CDR2 SMNVEV (reference sequence). As DNA, the CDR3 is TGTGCCAGCAGTTTATCGGTCGCAGGGGTTCTTGAGCAGTTCTTC. This gives the protein CASSLSVAGVLEQFF.

This clone occurred once. The rearrangement links TRBV7-8 to TRBJ1-5; 7 nucleotides line up with TRBD1. The CDR3 sequence is 18 residues long. From germline, CDR1 is SGHVS and CDR2 FQNEAQ. The J segment lost 0 bases and the V segment lost 4 bases, leaving 12 bases of the junction unmatched. The CDR3 protein is CASSSQLGQPYSNQPQHF. The CDR3 DNA reads as TGTGCCAGCAGCTCCCAACTGGGACAGCCTTATAGCAATCAGCCCCAGCATTTT.

The chain employs TRBV25-1 and TRBJ1-4, with D possibly matching TRBD1 (6 bases). This CDR3 comprises 15 residues. Germline loops: CDR1 MGHDK, CDR2 SYGVNS. Trimming cost V 3 bases and J 10 bases, with 18 bases left between them. The CDR3 loop reads CASSEKGTGGGKLFF. The CDR3 DNA reads TGTGCCAGCAGTGAGAAGGGCACTGGGGGCGGAAAACTGTTTTTT.

The gene calls are TRBV28 and TRBJ2-7, with 9 bases matching TRBD1. The CDR3 is made up of 15 amino acids. CDR1 is MDHEN, CDR2 SYDVKM, per germline. V lost 5 bases, J lost 5 bases, and 10 bases stayed unmatched. CDR3 protein: CASSPPGTGINEQYF. CDR3 DNA: TGTGCCAGCAGTCCCCCCGGGACAGGGATCAACGAGCAGTACTTC.

The J gene is TRBJ2-4, the V gene TRBV5-6, with TRBD2 as a possible D gene (6 bases). Germline CDR1 and CDR2: SGHDT and YYEEEE. Trimming pared 4 bases from V and 1 base from J, leaving 18 bases between. The CDR3 covers 17 residues. The CDR3 DNA sequence: TGTGCCAGCAGCCTAGCAGGTTCTAGCGCTGCCAAAAACATTCAGTACTTC. Protein product: CASSLAGSSAAKNIQYF. The full variable domain, with the rest looked up from reference TRBV5-6 and TRBJ2-4, is DAGVTQSPTHLIKTRGQQVTLRCSPKSGHDTVSWYQQALGQGPQFIFQYYEEEERQRGNFPDRFSGHQFPNYSSELNVNALLLGDSALYLCASSLAGSSAAKNIQYFGAGTRLSVL.

V usage is TRBV28 and J usage is TRBJ2-7; TRBD1 matches 9 bases. The CDR3 totals 14 residues. Germline V gives CDR1 MDHEN, CDR2 SYDVKM. Losses at the gene ends were 6 bases for V and 3 bases for J; bases not matched to a gene: 6. The CDR3 sequence is CASSRPGQGYEQYF. Here the CDR3 DNA reads TGTGCCAGCAGCCGCCCGGGACAGGGCTACGAGCAGTACTTC.

The J gene is TRBJ2-3, the V gene TRBV7-3, with no clear D. CDR1 and CDR2 from the germline V gene are SGHTA and FQGTGA. V was cut by 3 bases and J by 3 bases, with 7 bases left in between. The length of the CDR3 is 13 residues. CDR3 nucleotide sequence: TGTGCCAGCAGCTTTGAGAGGACAGATACGCAGTATTTT. Amino acid sequence: CASSFERTDTQYF.

This clone was seen a single time. The chain recombines TRBV3-1 (or the pseudogene TRBV3-2) with TRBJ2-1; TRBD2 might be the D (6 bases). V lost 0 bases to trimming and J lost 11 bases, with 14 bases between them. The CDR3 consists of 14 residues. CDR1 is LGHDT, CDR2 YNNKEL, per germline (reference sequence). The CDR3 DNA reads as TGTGCCAGCAGCCAAGATGTGGGGCGGGACCAGCAGTTCTTC. This encodes CASSQDVGRDQQFF.

The chain employs TRBV7-3 and TRBJ2-3, with 9 bases lining up with TRBD2. The CDR3 runs 14 residues. Unmatched junction bases numbered 2, after V lost 6 bases and J lost 1 base. Looked up from germline, CDR1 is SGHTA and CDR2 is FQGTGA. The CDR3 region has the DNA TGTGCCAGCAGAAGGACTAGCGGCACAGATACGCAGTATTTT. Amino acids: CASRRTSGTDTQYF. Combining the CDR3 with reference TRBV7-3 and TRBJ2-3 gives the whole variable domain GAGVSQTPSNKVTEKGKYVELRCDPISGHTALYWYRQSLGQGPEFLIYFQGTGAADDSGLPNDRFFAVRPEGSVSTLKIQRTERGDSAVYLCASRRTSGTDTQYFGPGTRLTVL.

The V call is TRBV19, the J call TRBJ2-3, with D tentatively TRBD1 (5 bases). CDR3 length equals 18 residues. Trimming stripped 0 bases from V and 0 bases from J, with 16 bases between. Looked up from germline, CDR1 is LNHDA and CDR2 is SQIVND (reference sequence). CDR3 nucleotides: TGTGCCAGTAGTATAGAAGGGTCTAGGGGCACTAGCACAGATACGCAGTATTTT. It is translated as CASSIEGSRGTSTDTQYF. The full variable domain, rest sourced from reference TRBV19 and TRBJ2-3, is DGGITQSPKYLFRKEGQNVTLSCEQNLNHDAMYWYRQDPGQGLRLIYYSQIVNDFQKGDIAEGYSVSREKKESFPLTVTSAQKNPTAFYLCASSIEGSRGTSTDTQYFGPGTRLTVL.

J is TRBJ2-5 and V is TRBV7-2, with TRBD2 matching over 8 bases. Trimming at V came to 7 bases and at J to 7 bases, leaving 17 bases not matched to a gene. CDR1 is SGHTA and CDR2 is FQGNSA in the germline V gene. The CDR3 runs to 16 residues. CDR3 residues: CASTPYLAGGGGTQYF. The CDR3 DNA reads TGTGCCAGCACCCCTTATCTGGCGGGGGGAGGGGGGACCCAGTACTTC.

This clone was seen many times. The chain combines TRBV10-1 with TRBJ2-7, with a weak D call TRBD2 (5 bases). The CDR3 loop spans 14 amino acids. Looked up from germline, CDR1 is WNHNN and CDR2 is SYGVQD (reference sequence). V lost 7 bases, J lost 2 bases, and 15 bases lay in between. The CDR3 nucleotides read TGCGCCAGCAACGCAGCACGTAGCGCCTACGAGCAGTACTTC. This codes for CASNAARSAYEQYF.

The gene calls are TRBV28 and TRBJ2-3; D may be TRBD2 (6 bases). There are 13 residues in the CDR3. The ends were cut back, 5 bases at V and 10 bases at J, with 16 bases in the middle. Germline loops: CDR1 MDHEN, CDR2 SYDVKM. CDR3 loop: CASSPDYTTAQYF. The CDR3 DNA is TGTGCCAGCAGTCCGGACTACACGACGGCGCAGTATTTT.